These 31 T cell receptor beta chains were all obtained from the same sample, sequenced in a study of blood T cell repertoires in COVID-19. Some clones are missing from TCRdb's copy, which holds only in-frame ones; the method was immunoSEQ multiplex PCR. Here the sample spans some 670,000 clones, 80% to 90% being singletons. The specimen sequenced was peripheral blood. Receptors were obtained from a woman younger than 30 with acute or convalescent COVID-19.

This sequence joins TRBV27 and TRBJ1-1; 9 bases agree with TRBD1. Unmatched junction bases numbered 6, after V lost 9 bases and J lost 4 bases. CDR1 is MNHEY and CDR2 is SMNVEV in the germline V gene (reference sequence). The CDR3 extends over 13 amino acids. This chain's CDR3 is CASSGQGRTEAFF. DNA for the CDR3: TGTGCCAGTAGTGGACAGGGGCGCACTGAAGCTTTCTTT.

V is TRBV12-5 and J is TRBJ2-7; 15 bases agree with TRBD2. The CDR3 contains 17 residues. Germline V lookup: CDR1 LGHNT, CDR2 FRNRAP. After removal of 2 bases from V and 2 bases from J, the junction contained 4 bases not matched to a gene. The CDR3 loop is CASGLKGLAGGPYEQYF. CDR3 nucleotides: TGTGCTAGTGGTTTGAAGGGACTAGCGGGGGGACCCTACGAGCAGTACTTC.

The V and J genes are TRBV27 and TRBJ1-1, with D maybe TRBD1 (6 bases). CDR1 and CDR2 (germline): MNHEY, SMNVEV (reference sequence). The CDR3 has 14 amino acids. Trimming took off 5 bases at V and 12 bases at J, with 22 bases between the two ends. The CDR3 protein is CASSVLVGTTRTFF. The CDR3 DNA reads TGTGCCAGCAGTGTCCTCGTCGGGACAACTCGGACTTTCTTT.

V usage is TRBV19 and J usage is TRBJ1-1, with D hard to call. Deletions cut 4 bases from V and 1 base from J, with 16 bases between. The CDR3 is 16 residues long. Germline V gene sequence: CDR1 LNHDA, CDR2 SQIVND (reference sequence). The CDR3 DNA reads TGTGCCAGTAGTACTAAAGAATTGACGGGGAACACTGAAGCTTTCTTT. It yields the protein CASSTKELTGNTEAFF. Drawing the rest from reference TRBV19 and TRBJ1-1, the complete variable domain is DGGITQSPKYLFRKEGQNVTLSCEQNLNHDAMYWYRQDPGQGLRLIYYSQIVNDFQKGDIAEGYSVSREKKESFPLTVTSAQKNPTAFYLCASSTKELTGNTEAFFGQGTRLTVV.

The chain couples TRBV14 to TRBJ2-1; D is possibly TRBD2 (5 bases). The CDR3 length is 14 residues. Germline V gene data show CDR1 as SGHDN and CDR2 as FVKESK. Trimming removed 4 bases at V and 8 bases at J, with 15 bases between. CDR3 sequence: CASSPNLKGDEQFF. The CDR3 region has the DNA TGTGCCAGCAGCCCCAACCTAAAGGGAGATGAGCAGTTCTTC.

This chain links TRBV7-2 with TRBJ2-2; D gene ambiguous. Germline V gene lookup returns CDR1 SGHTA and CDR2 FQGNSA. The CDR3 is 15 residues long. The V end was cut by 4 bases, the J end by 5 bases, with 14 bases between. CDR3 nucleotides: TGTGCCAGCAGCTCCCTGGCGGCTGGTACCGGGGAGCTGTTTTTT. Protein: CASSSLAAGTGELFF.

V usage is TRBV10-3 and J usage is TRBJ1-2; TRBD1 aligns across 12 bases. CDR3 length equals 16 residues. V dropped 4 bases and J dropped 4; count of bases not matched to a gene: 7. CDR1 is ENHRY and CDR2 is SYGVKD in the germline V gene. The CDR3 DNA reads as TGTGCCATCAGTGGTGAAGGGACAGGGGGCATCTATGGCTACACCTTC. It encodes CAISGEGTGGIYGYTF.

The chain has TRBV5-5 and TRBJ1-2; TRBD1 is a possible D gene (5 bases). Germline V gives CDR1 SGHKS, CDR2 YYEKEE (reference sequence). The CDR3 length is 14 residues. V dropped 5 bases and J dropped 2 bases, with 13 bases sitting between them. CDR3 nucleotides: TGTGCCAGCAGTCCGCCCACAGGAAACTATGGCTACACCTTC. It encodes CASSPPTGNYGYTF.

The chain is built from TRBV27 and TRBJ2-7; 8 nucleotides align to TRBD1. V dropped 4 bases and J dropped 0; count of bases not matched to a gene: 5. Germline loops: CDR1 MNHEY, CDR2 SMNVEV (reference sequence). The CDR3 has 15 amino acids. This chain's CDR3 is CASSSWTGSSYEQYF. CDR3 bases: TGTGCCAGCAGTTCCTGGACAGGGAGCTCCTACGAGCAGTACTTC.

The rearrangement joins TRBV30 to TRBJ1-3; TRBD1 agrees at 7 bases. The CDR3 has 18 amino acids. CDR1 and CDR2 from the germline V gene are GTSNPN and SVGIG (reference sequence). V shed 4 bases, J shed 4 bases, and the junction held 19 bases outside the gene matches. The CDR3 loop reads CAWTYDRAGQARGNTIYF. The DNA of the CDR3 is TGTGCCTGGACCTACGACAGGGCGGGGCAGGCAAGAGGAAACACCATATATTTT.

The V gene is TRBV27, the J gene TRBJ1-5; 7 bases line up with TRBD1. V was pared by 5 bases and J by 7 bases, with 5 bases of the junction left unmatched. The CDR3 spans 13 residues. In germline, CDR1 is MNHEY, CDR2 SMNVEV (reference sequence). In DNA, the CDR3 is TGTGCCAGCAGTCCAGAGGGGGCGCAGCCCCAGCATTTT. Encoded protein: CASSPEGAQPQHF.

The chain carries TRBV7-6 and TRBJ2-3; D possibly corresponds to TRBD2 (5 bases). The germline V and J ends were trimmed by 1 base and 2 bases, with 10 bases remaining between them. The length of the CDR3 is 15 residues. Germline loops: CDR1 SGHVS, CDR2 FNYEAQ. For the CDR3, the DNA is TGTGCCAGCAGCTTAGAGGCGAGGGACACAGATACGCAGTATTTT. This gives the protein CASSLEARDTDTQYF.

The chain couples TRBV24-1 to TRBJ2-2, with 7 bases lining up with TRBD1. Germline V lookup: CDR1 KGHDR, CDR2 SFDVKD. J was trimmed by 6 bases and V by 5 bases; bases with no gene match: 8. This CDR3 is 15 amino acids long. CDR3 loop: CATSAATGWSGELFF. CDR3 nucleotides: TGTGCCACCAGTGCCGCGACAGGGTGGTCCGGGGAGCTGTTTTTT.

The chain employs TRBV5-4 and TRBJ2-2, with TRBD1 matching over 8 bases. This CDR3 is built from 15 residues. The trim removed 3 bases at V and 3 bases at J, leaving 4 bases unmatched. The germline CDR1 and CDR2 sequences are SGHNT and YYREEE (reference sequence). In nucleotides, the CDR3 is TGTGCCAGCAGCTACGGGACAGGATACACCGGGGAGCTGTTTTTT. It is translated as CASSYGTGYTGELFF.

This chain joins TRBV19 and TRBJ2-7; 9 bases line up with TRBD1. The ends lost 10 bases at V and 6 bases at J; junction bases unmatched: 7. CDR3 length: 12 amino acids. Germline V lookup: CDR1 LNHDA, CDR2 SQIVND (reference sequence). The CDR3 loop is CATGTGPIEQYF. CDR3 DNA sequence: TGTGCCACCGGGACAGGGCCGATCGAGCAGTACTTC.

A single count supports this clone. V is TRBV3-1 (or the pseudogene TRBV3-2) and J is TRBJ2-7; 7 bases are a match to TRBD2. This CDR3 region has 13 residues. Germline CDR1 reads LGHDT; CDR2 reads YNNKEL (reference sequence). The V and J ends lost 8 bases and 2 bases, in that order; junction bases with no gene match: 6. Here the CDR3 DNA reads TGTGCCAGCTCCGGGCGGGGGACCTACGAGCAGTACTTC. Protein: CASSGRGTYEQYF.

The genes are TRBV9 and TRBJ2-3; maybe TRBD1 (7 bases). V was shortened by 4 bases and J by 7 bases, with 25 bases between the two germline ends. The CDR3 is 17 amino acids. CDR1 and CDR2 from the germline V gene are SGDLS and YYNGEE. CDR3 in amino acids: CASSPSRRQGGGNTQYF. DNA for the CDR3: TGTGCCAGCAGCCCGAGTCGTAGGCAGGGGGGTGGGAATACGCAGTATTTT.

The V call is TRBV11-1, the J call TRBJ1-2; D gene unclear. Germline loops: CDR1 SGHAT, CDR2 FQDESV (reference sequence). The V and J ends lost 6 bases and 4 bases respectively, with 12 bases between them. The CDR3 spans 13 residues. Here the CDR3 reads CASSRGGIYGYTF. CDR3 DNA: TGTGCCAGCAGTCGCGGAGGGATCTATGGCTACACCTTC.

The chain carries TRBV4-2 and TRBJ2-5; the match to TRBD2 covers 14 bases. Germline V CDR1 and CDR2: LGHNA, YNFKEQ. The length of the CDR3 is 16 residues. The J segment lost 0 bases and the V segment lost 6 bases, leaving 3 bases of the junction unmatched. The CDR3 is CASSRTSGGYQETQYF. Written as DNA, the CDR3 is TGTGCCAGCAGTCGGACTAGCGGGGGGTACCAAGAGACCCAGTACTTC.

The rearrangement joins TRBV29-1 to TRBJ1-2; 11 bases are shared with TRBD1. The CDR3 covers 15 residues. Germline assignment: CDR1 SQVTM and CDR2 ANQGSEA. The V segment lost 7 bases and the J segment 3 bases; nucleotides outside the gene matches: 10. In DNA, the CDR3 is TGCAGCGCCGGACAGGGGGCCAGTAGGCACTATGGCTACACCTTC. This translates into CSAGQGASRHYGYTF.

V and J are TRBV13 and TRBJ2-3, with TRBD2 matching 15 bases. J lost 9 bases, V lost 2 bases, and 6 bases had no gene match. The germline gives CDR1 PRHDT, CDR2 FYEKMQ (reference sequence). The CDR3 has 16 residues. This chain's CDR3 is CASSLRTSGGAGTQYF. DNA of the CDR3: TGTGCCAGCAGCTTACGGACTAGCGGGGGGGCCGGGACGCAGTATTTT.

This clone has a single count. The rearrangement links TRBV5-4 to TRBJ1-1; D is undetermined. Germline V gene sequence: CDR1 SGHNT, CDR2 YYREEE (reference sequence). Trimming stripped 4 bases from V and 4 bases from J, with 14 bases between. CDR3 size: 14 residues. CDR3 bases: TGTGCCAGCAGCGTAGGGTCAGCGGGCACTGAAGCTTTCTTT. Protein product: CASSVGSAGTEAFF.

The chain couples TRBV19 to TRBJ1-2, with D possibly TRBD1 on 5 matching bases. V was shortened by 6 bases and J by 3 bases, with 8 bases between the two germline ends. This CDR3 region has 12 residues. CDR1 and CDR2 (germline): LNHDA, SQIVND (reference sequence). In nucleotides, the CDR3 is TGTGCCAGTAGAGTACAGGACTATGGCTACACCTTC. It yields the protein CASRVQDYGYTF.

The chain is built from TRBV6-2 or TRBV6-3 and TRBJ1-2; 7 positions match TRBD1. V gave up 4 bases and J gave up 4 bases; unmatched junction bases: 12. The germline gives CDR1 MNHEY, CDR2 SVGEGT. This CDR3 region has 16 residues. CDR3: CASSWYGTETLYGYTF. The CDR3 coding sequence is TGTGCCAGCAGTTGGTACGGGACAGAAACACTCTATGGCTACACCTTC.

This clone was observed a few times. This chain uses TRBV5-1 with TRBJ1-4; a possible D gene is TRBD1 (5 bases). This CDR3 contains 15 residues. Germline values: CDR1 SGHRS, CDR2 YFSETQ. V dropped 4 bases and J dropped 8 bases, with 18 bases sitting between them. CDR3 in DNA: TGCGCCAGCAGCCAAACCAGGGAAGGAGGGGAAAAACTGTTTTTT. It yields the protein CASSQTREGGEKLFF.

J is TRBJ2-6 and V is TRBV3-1 (or the pseudogene TRBV3-2); 9 nucleotides align to TRBD2. The ends lost 4 bases at V and 4 bases at J; junction bases unmatched: 2. Germline CDR1 is LGHDT and CDR2 is YNNKEL (reference sequence). The CDR3 runs to 15 residues. As DNA, the CDR3 is TGTGCCAGCAGCCGCGGGGGGGACGGGGCCAACGTCCTGACTTTC. This encodes CASSRGGDGANVLTF.

Here the CDR3 reads CASSLGWGGNQPQHF. The CDR3 DNA is TGTGCCAGCTCCCTAGGTTGGGGGGGCAATCAGCCCCAGCATTTT. The chain links TRBV18 to TRBJ1-5; perhaps TRBD1 as D (5 bases). The V end was cut by 6 bases, the J end by 2 bases, with 14 bases between. CDR1 is KGHSH and CDR2 is LQKENI in the germline V gene. CDR3 length equals 15 residues.

The J gene is TRBJ1-1, the V gene TRBV14; no reliable D call. V lost 4 bases to trimming and J lost 4 bases, with 16 bases between them. CDR3 length equals 15 residues. Germline values: CDR1 SGHDN, CDR2 FVKESK. The CDR3 protein is CASSRDRAPFTEAFF. DNA of the CDR3: TGTGCCAGCAGCCGAGATCGAGCGCCTTTCACTGAAGCTTTCTTT.

The chain combines TRBV23-1 with TRBJ1-1; D unclear. TRBV23-1 is an open reading frame whose function is uncertain. Trimming removed 3 bases from V and 8 bases from J, with 13 bases in between. The CDR3 sequence is 13 residues long. CDR3 DNA sequence: TGCGCCAGCAGTCAGACCGAAAAGGAGGAAGCTTTCTTT. Translating gives CASSQTEKEEAFF.

This clone was recorded only once. The chain uses TRBV9 and TRBJ1-6, with D tentatively TRBD1 (5 bases). With 0 bases removed from V and 12 bases from J, the gap between germline ends came to 7 bases. Germline V lookup: CDR1 SGDLS, CDR2 YYNGEE. The CDR3 consists of 12 residues. CDR3 bases: TGTGCCAGCAGCGTAGAGACAGAACCCCTCCACTTT. This gives the protein CASSVETEPLHF.

A few counts support this clone. The rearrangement uses TRBV19 and TRBJ1-4, with 7 bases fitting TRBD1. Germline-derived CDR1 and CDR2 are LNHDA and SQIVND (reference sequence). The V gene end was trimmed by 6 bases and the J gene end by 8 bases; junction bases not matched to a gene: 12. The CDR3 is 15 amino acids. The CDR3 protein is CASSAPTRGGEKLFF. The CDR3 nucleotides read TGTGCCAGTAGCGCCCCGACCCGAGGGGGCGAAAAACTGTTTTTT.